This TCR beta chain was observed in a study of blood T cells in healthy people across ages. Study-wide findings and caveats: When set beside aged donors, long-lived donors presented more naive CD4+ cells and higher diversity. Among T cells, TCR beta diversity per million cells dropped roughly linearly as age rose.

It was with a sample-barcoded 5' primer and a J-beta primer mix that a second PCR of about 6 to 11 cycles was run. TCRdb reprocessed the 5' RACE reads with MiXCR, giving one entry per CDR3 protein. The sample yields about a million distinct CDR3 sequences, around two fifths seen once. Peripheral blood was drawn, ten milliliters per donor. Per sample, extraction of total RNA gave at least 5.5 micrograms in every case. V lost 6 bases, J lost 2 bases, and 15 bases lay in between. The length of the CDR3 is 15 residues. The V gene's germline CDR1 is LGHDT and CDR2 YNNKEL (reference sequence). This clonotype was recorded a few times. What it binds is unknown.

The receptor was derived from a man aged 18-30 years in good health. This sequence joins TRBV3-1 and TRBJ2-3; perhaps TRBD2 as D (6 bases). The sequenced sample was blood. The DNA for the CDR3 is TGTGCCAGCAGTCGTGGAGGGCGAGACACAGATACGCAGTATTTT. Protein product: CASSRGGRDTDTQYF.